Presented here are 5 T cell receptor beta chains from one specimen sequenced in a study of blood T cells in healthy people across ages. A J-beta primer mix and a sample-barcoded 5' primer were used in a second PCR of roughly 6 to 12 cycles. TCRdb ran MiXCR on the 5' RACE reads and lists one entry per CDR3 protein. Among about 930,000 distinct CDR3 sequences listed, just under 30% were seen once. Separately, the same data were catalogued under a study of T cells of mothers and their children.

Sequencing was done on a sample of blood. These receptors all come from a woman between 35 and 50 years old in good health.

The chain has TRBV9 and TRBJ1-2, with D possibly matching TRBD1 (6 bases). Germline V CDR1 and CDR2: SGDLS, YYNGEE. Trimming shortened V by 3 bases and J by 8 bases, and 11 bases separated the two germline ends. The length of the CDR3 is 12 residues. The CDR3 sequence: CASSADSHGYTF. DNA of the CDR3: TGTGCCAGCAGCGCGGACAGTCACGGCTACACCTTC.

The chain is built from TRBV5-1 and TRBJ2-1, with 8 bases lining up with TRBD1. The length of the CDR3 is 16 residues. V lost 3 bases to trimming and J lost 4 bases; unmatched junction nucleotides: 9. Germline V gene sequence: CDR1 SGHRS, CDR2 YFSETQ. The CDR3 DNA reads TGCGCCAGCAGCTACGGACAGGGCGGTCGGTACAATGAGCAGTTCTTC. Protein product: CASSYGQGGRYNEQFF.

V is TRBV5-1 and J is TRBJ2-3; D is unresolved. Germline assignment: CDR1 SGHRS and CDR2 YFSETQ. The CDR3 loop spans 18 amino acids. Trimming shortened V by 0 bases and J by 2 bases, and 19 bases separated the two germline ends. The CDR3 sequence is CASSLARPALRNTDTQYF. The CDR3 DNA reads TGCGCCAGCAGCTTGGCCAGGCCGGCCCTTCGAAACACAGATACGCAGTATTTT.

This clonotype was observed at least ten times. CDR3 sequence reads: CASSSSTGGNQPQHF. CDR3 DNA: TGTGCCAGCAGCTCGTCCACGGGGGGGAATCAGCCCCAGCATTTT. The chain couples TRBV7-2 to TRBJ1-5, with a possible D match to TRBD1 (5 bases). This CDR3 is 15 amino acids long. Trimming took 4 bases from V and 4 from J, leaving 14 bases between them. From germline, CDR1 is SGHTA and CDR2 FQGNSA.

This chain connects TRBV12-3 or TRBV12-4 to TRBJ2-1; no clear D. V lost 6 bases to trimming and J lost 10 bases, with 10 bases between them. The CDR3 is 11 amino acids. CDR3 nucleotide sequence: TGTGCCAGCAGCCAGTGGTTGGAGCAGTTCTTC. Its protein product is CASSQWLEQFF.